The entry below gives a single T cell receptor (beta chain) sequence along with its context. The CDR3 is 15 amino acids. Between the trimmed V and J ends, which lost 4 bases and 2 bases, there was a span of 13 bases. Germline CDR1 reads SGHNT; CDR2 reads YYREEE (reference sequence). Sampled while nominally healthy, donors likely had unrecorded immune exposures. These data come from a study of cytomegalovirus exposure and HLA in healthy donors. In the PCR, 60 Vbeta and 13 Jbeta primers were used. The assay was immunoSEQ multiplex PCR, and TCRdb's table has in-frame clones only and misses some. The data hold roughly 150,000 clones, with 85% observed a single time.

V and J are TRBV5-4 and TRBJ2-1, with D possibly TRBD1 on 7 matching bases. Material for sequencing was PBMCs. This sequence originates from a man aged 25 to 45 in good health and CMV-seropositive. In DNA, the CDR3 is TGTGCCAGCAGCGCGGGACAGCGTCCCTACAATGAGCAGTTCTTC. It specifies CASSAGQRPYNEQFF.